The rows below give T cell receptor beta chains drawn from one sample of a study of blood T cell repertoires in COVID-19. Some clones are missing from TCRdb's copy, which holds only in-frame ones; the method was immunoSEQ multiplex PCR. Seen here are a few hundred thousand clones, around 82% observed once, and the top ten hold less than 4%. The sample comprised peripheral blood. These receptors were collected from a woman of 80 years or more with acute or convalescent COVID-19. CDR3s include the opening cysteine and the closing phenylalanine or tryptophan. The D gene is left open where the match is weak.

d_call: TRBD1; j_call: TRBJ1-4; v_call: TRBV19; cdr3_nt: TGTGCCAGTAGCGGATCTCCGGGACAGTTGTTTTTT; cdr3_aa: CASSGSPGQLFF
d_call: NA; j_call: TRBJ1-2; v_call: TRBV3-1/TRBV3-2; cdr3_nt: TGTGCCAGCAGCCAATGGGGCGGAACTAACTATGGCTACACCTTC; cdr3_aa: CASSQWGGTNYGYTF
d_call: TRBD2; j_call: TRBJ2-3; v_call: TRBV5-1; cdr3_nt: TGCGCCAGCAGCTTGGAAGGGGCGGGGGGTCGCACAGATACGCAGTATTTT; cdr3_aa: CASSLEGAGGRTDTQYF
d_call: NA; j_call: TRBJ1-1; v_call: TRBV6-5; cdr3_nt: TGTGCCAGCTCTAAGGGGCGGTCTGACACTGAAGCTTTCTTT; cdr3_aa: CASSKGRSDTEAFF
d_call: TRBD1; j_call: TRBJ1-1; v_call: TRBV6-2/TRBV6-3; cdr3_nt: TGTGCCAGCACCCCCCTAAGGGACAGCCTTTGGAACACTGAAGCTTTCTTT; cdr3_aa: CASTPLRDSLWNTEAFF
d_call: TRBD2; j_call: TRBJ2-1; v_call: TRBV5-1; cdr3_nt: TGCGCCAGCAGCGTTAGCGGGGCATCCTACAATGAGCAGTTCTTC; cdr3_aa: CASSVSGASYNEQFF
d_call: TRBD1; j_call: TRBJ1-6; v_call: TRBV28; cdr3_nt: TGTGCCAGCAGGCCACAGGGGTTCAATTCACCCCTCCACTTT; cdr3_aa: CASRPQGFNSPLHF
d_call: TRBD1; j_call: TRBJ2-4; v_call: TRBV19; cdr3_nt: TGTGCCAGTCCCCCCGGGGCAGGGGGCCTTCAAAACATTCAGTACTTC; cdr3_aa: CASPPGAGGLQNIQYF
d_call: NA; j_call: TRBJ1-2; v_call: TRBV27; cdr3_nt: TGTGCCAGCAGTTTCGGGGGTATTGCCTATGGCTACACCTTC; cdr3_aa: CASSFGGIAYGYTF
d_call: NA; j_call: TRBJ2-7; v_call: TRBV7-2; cdr3_nt: TGTGCCAGCAGCTTAGGTTCAGGGTCCTACGAGCAGTACTTC; cdr3_aa: CASSLGSGSYEQYF
d_call: TRBD1; j_call: TRBJ2-1; v_call: TRBV10-2; cdr3_nt: TGCGCCAGCAGTGAGTCCCAGGGGGCGGGGAATGAGCAGTTCTTC; cdr3_aa: CASSESQGAGNEQFF
d_call: TRBD1; j_call: TRBJ1-1; v_call: TRBV5-4; cdr3_nt: TGTGCCAGCAGCTCCCGGGACAGTCCGGATAATATCGGCTCCACTGAAGCTTTCTTT; cdr3_aa: CASSSRDSPDNIGSTEAFF
d_call: TRBD1; j_call: TRBJ2-4; v_call: TRBV6-1; cdr3_nt: TGTGCCAGCAGTGAAGCATTCGGGACAGGGGTAGGGAGGAACATTCAGTACTTC; cdr3_aa: CASSEAFGTGVGRNIQYF